In this sample, the clone carrying this T cell receptor beta chain turned up a few times. The antigen remains unidentified. The germline and genes are mouse ones. The CDR3 end is not reached by the read, which stops 1 residue before it; the germline J gene fills it in. The entry originates in a study of tissue T cells after allogeneic stem cell transplantation. The CDR3 is 16 amino acids. J lost 0 bases, V lost 6 bases, and 9 bases had no gene match. Germline CDR1 and CDR2: MSHET and SYDVDS. Study-level findings and limits: The patient cohort was small and clinically heterogeneous, with limited sampling depth. Motif-based clustering found tissue-specific repertoire signatures shared across patients, though few clones were shared. Only a limited share of tissue TCRs appeared in blood or spleen. Anatomically similar tissues had similar TCR repertoires within each patient.

Libraries were prepared by immunoSEQ multiplex PCR; TCRdb keeps only in-frame clonotypes and omits some of them. Here the sample spans some 22,000 clones, roughly two thirds being singletons. Sample: blood. The TCR sequence derives from a female BALB/c mouse in good health. For this mouse line, the MHC haplotype is H2-d. V and J are TRBV29 and TRBJ2-7; 9 bases agree with TRBD1. CDR3 loop: CASRLGQGTRSYEQYF. The CDR3 bases that were read are TGTGCTAGCAGACTCGGACAGGGGACACGCTCCTATGAACAGTAC.